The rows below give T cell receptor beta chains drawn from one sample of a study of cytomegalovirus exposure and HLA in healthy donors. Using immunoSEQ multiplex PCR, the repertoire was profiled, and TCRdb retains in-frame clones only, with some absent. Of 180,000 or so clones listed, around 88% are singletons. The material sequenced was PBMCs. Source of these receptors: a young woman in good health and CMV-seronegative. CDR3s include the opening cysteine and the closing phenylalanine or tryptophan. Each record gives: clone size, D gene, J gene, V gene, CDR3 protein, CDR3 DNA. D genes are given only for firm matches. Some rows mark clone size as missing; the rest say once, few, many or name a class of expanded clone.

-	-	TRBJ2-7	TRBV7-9	CASSTNRVSYGQYF	TGTGCCAGCAGCACAAACAGGGTATCCTACGGGCAGTACTTC
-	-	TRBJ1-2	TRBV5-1	CASSLAGGSGYTF	TGCGCCAGCAGCTTGGCCGGAGGGTCGGGCTACACCTTC
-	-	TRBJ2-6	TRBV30	CAWGRVPSGANVLTF	TGTGCCTGGGGCAGGGTACCCTCTGGGGCCAACGTCCTGACTTTC
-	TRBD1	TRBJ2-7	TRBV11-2	CASSPGTGLEQYF	TGTGCCAGCAGCCCCGGGACAGGGCTCGAGCAGTACTTC
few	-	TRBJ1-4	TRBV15	CATSRDHATNEKLFF	TGTGCCACCAGCAGAGATCATGCAACTAATGAAAAACTGTTTTTT
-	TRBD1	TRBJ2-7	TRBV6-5	CASSPTTGSEYF	TGTGCCAGCAGTCCCACGACAGGGAGTGAGTACTTC
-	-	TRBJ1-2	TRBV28	CASSLNGLNYGYTF	TGTGCCAGCAGTTTAAACGGGTTGAACTATGGCTACACCTTC
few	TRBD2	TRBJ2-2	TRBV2	CASMVAGNTGELFF	TGTGCCAGCATGGTAGCGGGGAACACCGGGGAGCTGTTTTTT
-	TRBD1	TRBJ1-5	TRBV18	CASSPAGQGFNQPQHF	TGTGCCAGCTCACCCGCGGGACAGGGTTTCAATCAGCCCCAGCATTTT
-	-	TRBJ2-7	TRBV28	CASSLWGLGEQYF	TGTGCCAGCAGTTTGTGGGGGCTAGGTGAGCAGTACTTC
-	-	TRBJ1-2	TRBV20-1	CSAGSDRSYTF	TGCAGTGCAGGGAGCGACAGGAGCTACACCTTC
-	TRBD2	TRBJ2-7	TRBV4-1	CASSQEEAGATYEQYF	TGCGCCAGCAGCCAAGAGGAAGCGGGGGCAACCTACGAGCAGTACTTC
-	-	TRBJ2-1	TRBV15	CATSRVPEGRGNEQFF	TGTGCCACCAGCAGAGTTCCCGAGGGCCGGGGCAATGAGCAGTTCTTC
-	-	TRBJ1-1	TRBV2	CASSVQGNTEAFF	TGTGCCAGCAGTGTCCAGGGGAACACTGAAGCTTTCTTT
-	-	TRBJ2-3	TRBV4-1	CASSPWSWRGTDTQYF	TGCGCCAGCAGCCCATGGTCGTGGAGGGGCACAGATACGCAGTATTTT
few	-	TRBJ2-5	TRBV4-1	CASSQGDIFVAQETQYF	TGCGCCAGCAGCCAAGGGGACATCTTCGTGGCCCAAGAGACCCAGTACTTC
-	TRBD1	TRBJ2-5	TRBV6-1	CASSEGTVQETQYF	TGTGCCAGCAGTGAGGGGACAGTCCAAGAGACCCAGTACTTC
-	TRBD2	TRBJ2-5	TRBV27	CASSLWGGDQETQYF	TGTGCCAGCAGTTTATGGGGGGGGGACCAAGAGACCCAGTACTTC
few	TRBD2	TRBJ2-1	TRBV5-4	CASSTVAGGSYNEQFF	TGTGCCAGCAGCACAGTAGCGGGAGGGTCCTACAATGAGCAGTTCTTC
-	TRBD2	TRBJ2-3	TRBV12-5	CASGSSPSGDDTDTQYF	TGTGCTAGTGGTTCATCACCCAGCGGGGATGACACAGATACGCAGTATTTT
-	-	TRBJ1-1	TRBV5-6	CASSFDKLNTEAFF	TGTGCCAGCAGCTTCGACAAATTGAACACTGAAGCTTTCTTT
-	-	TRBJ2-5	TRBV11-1	CASSHAGTLQETQYF	TGTGCCAGCAGCCATGCCGGGACACTACAAGAGACCCAGTACTTC